Sequencing of this T cell receptor beta chain was carried out in a study of blood T cell repertoires in COVID-19. Across the whole study: COVID-19 samples from acute and convalescent phases originated in the United States, Italy and Spain. The cDNA or gDNA used as material had been derived from T cells, B-cell-depleted T cells, or PBMCs.

In the study's own analysis: Cell counts per sample came from amplifying reference gene primers. Generated by immunoSEQ multiplex PCR, the TCRdb table keeps only in-frame clones and is missing some. V, J and clone size derive from that table, while D and trimming were established from the DNA sequence. The data show 110,000 to 150,000 clones, around four fifths seen once. The ends were cut back, 5 bases at V and 7 bases at J, with 23 bases in the middle. The CDR3 has 17 residues. The V gene's germline CDR1 is MNHEY and CDR2 SMNVEV (reference sequence). The TCR was taken from an elderly woman with acute or convalescent COVID-19. The chain uses TRBV27 and TRBJ1-4, with a possible D match to TRBD1 (5 bases). The source material was peripheral blood. CDR3 loop: CASSPSFDSYIIEKLFF. The CDR3 region has the DNA TGTGCCAGCAGTCCTTCATTCGACAGCTATATTATTGAAAAACTGTTTTTT. Complete variable domain (other parts from reference TRBV27 and TRBJ1-4): EAQVTQNPRYLITVTGKKLTVTCSQNMNHEYMSWYRQDPGLGLRQIYYSMNVEVTDKGDVPEGYKVSRKEKRNFPLILESPSPNQTSLYFCASSPSFDSYIIEKLFFGSGTQLSVL.